A selection of T cell receptor beta chains follows, all from one sample in a study of T cell responses to AZD1222 COVID-19 vaccine. Data came from immunoSEQ multiplex PCR; TCRdb stores just in-frame clones and leaves some out. The sample has roughly 120,000 clones; 90% to 95% are singletons. The sample consisted of peripheral blood, taken on day 0 of AZD1222 vaccination. The source is an adult in good health. The CDR3 runs from the conserved cysteine through the conserved F or W. The D gene is left open where the match is weak. Not every row has a clone size; where given, it reads once, few, many or a size class.

TRBJ1-1,TRBV5-6,.,.,CASSATGVETEAFF,TGTGCCAGCAGCGCGACAGGTGTTGAGACTGAAGCTTTCTTT
TRBJ1-1,TRBV5-1,.,.,CASSLASQNTEAFF,TGCGCCAGCAGCTTGGCCAGCCAAAACACTGAAGCTTTCTTT
TRBJ1-4,TRBV28,.,.,CASSFISATNEKLFF,TGTGCCAGCAGTTTCATTAGTGCAACTAATGAAAAACTGTTTTTT
TRBJ2-1,TRBV4-1,TRBD2,.,CASSQGPSGSGNEQFF,TGCGCCAGCAGCCAAGGGCCGAGCGGGAGCGGTAATGAGCAGTTCTTC
TRBJ1-5,TRBV27,.,.,CASSEYSNQPQHF,TGTGCCAGCAGTGAGTATAGCAATCAGCCCCAGCATTTT
TRBJ1-5,TRBV28,.,.,CASSRVPGYSNQPQHF,TGTGCCAGCAGTAGGGTTCCCGGTTACAGCAATCAGCCCCAGCATTTT
TRBJ1-6,TRBV4-1,.,once,CASSQVGVNNSPLHF,TGCGCCAGCAGCCAAGTTGGGGTGAATAATTCACCCCTCCACTTT
TRBJ2-7,TRBV27,.,.,CASSFGEGTYEQYF,TGTGCCAGCAGTTTCGGGGAAGGAACCTACGAGCAGTACTTC
TRBJ1-2,TRBV28,.,.,CASTPSGQRGYTF,TGTGCCAGCACCCCCAGCGGACAACGAGGCTACACCTTC
TRBJ2-2,TRBV19,.,.,CASSRTGELFF,TGTGCCAGTAGCCGGACCGGGGAGCTGTTTTTT
TRBJ1-5,TRBV28,.,.,CASSRDPGWLKPQHF,TGTGCCAGCAGTAGGGATCCAGGGTGGCTAAAGCCCCAGCATTTT
TRBJ1-1,TRBV7-3,.,.,CASSLRGQNTEAFF,TGTGCCAGCAGCTTACGGGGGCAGAACACTGAAGCTTTCTTT
TRBJ1-5,TRBV27,.,.,CASSSGGPQPQHF,TGTGCCAGCAGTTCGGGGGGCCCTCAGCCCCAGCATTTT
TRBJ2-7,TRBV28,.,.,CASSKRHAIYEQYF,TGTGCCAGCAGTAAGAGACACGCTATCTACGAGCAGTACTTC
TRBJ2-6,TRBV7-9,.,.,CASSLVGGTGANVLTF,TGTGCCAGCAGCTTAGTTGGGGGGACTGGGGCCAACGTCCTGACTTTC
TRBJ2-7,TRBV4-1,.,.,CASSQGPGDYEQYF,TGCGCCAGCAGCCAAGGCCCCGGGGACTACGAGCAGTACTTC
TRBJ1-5,TRBV5-6,TRBD1,.,CASSLMGQGNGWQPQHF,TGTGCCAGCAGCTTGATGGGACAGGGCAACGGGTGGCAGCCCCAGCATTTT
TRBJ2-3,TRBV19,TRBD2,.,CASTIGLAGGTSTDTQYF,TGTGCCAGTACGATCGGACTAGCGGGAGGGACTAGCACAGATACGCAGTATTTT
TRBJ2-7,TRBV3-1/TRBV3-2,.,.,CASSQDARAVYEQYF,TGTGCCAGCAGCCAAGATGCGAGGGCGGTCTACGAGCAGTACTTC
TRBJ2-5,TRBV15,.,.,CATSSNNGPGETQYF,TGTGCCACCAGCAGCAATAACGGTCCTGGAGAGACCCAGTACTTC
TRBJ2-7,TRBV3-1/TRBV3-2,.,.,CASSRSSYEQYF,TGTGCCAGCAGCCGAAGCTCCTACGAGCAGTACTTC
TRBJ2-1,TRBV14,.,.,CASSQPGFYNEQFF,TGTGCCAGCAGCCAACCCGGGTTCTACAATGAGCAGTTCTTC
TRBJ1-5,TRBV27,.,.,CASSPGGGQPQHF,TGTGCCAGCAGTCCGGGAGGGGGTCAGCCCCAGCATTTT
TRBJ1-1,TRBV5-8,TRBD1,once,CASSFGQGWEDTEAFF,TGTGCCAGCAGCTTTGGACAGGGCTGGGAGGACACTGAAGCTTTCTTT
TRBJ1-1,TRBV9,.,.,CASSGGNMNTEAFF,TGTGCCAGCAGCGGAGGGAACATGAACACTGAAGCTTTCTTT
TRBJ1-1,TRBV7-9,TRBD1,.,CASSPWDRGRNTEAFF,TGTGCCAGCAGCCCCTGGGACAGGGGGCGAAACACTGAAGCTTTCTTT
TRBJ2-2,TRBV6-1,.,.,CASSDLRAPSAGELFF,TGTGCCAGCAGTGATTTAAGGGCTCCTAGCGCCGGGGAGCTGTTTTTT
TRBJ1-1,TRBV5-4,.,.,CASSLDRNTEAFF,TGTGCCAGCAGCTTGGATAGGAACACTGAAGCTTTCTTT
TRBJ1-6,TRBV30,.,once,CAWSSGVSQNSPLHF,TGTGCCTGGAGTAGCGGGGTCTCTCAGAATTCACCCCTCCACTTT
TRBJ2-7,TRBV7-9,TRBD2,once,CASSYTAGLSYEQYF,TGTGCCAGCAGCTACACAGCGGGACTCTCCTACGAGCAGTACTTC
TRBJ2-1,TRBV27,TRBD2,.,CASGGLAAYNEQFF,TGTGCCAGCGGAGGACTAGCGGCCTACAATGAGCAGTTCTTC
TRBJ1-2,TRBV9,.,.,CASSVGGLLNYGYTF,TGTGCCAGCAGCGTGGGGGGCCTACTTAACTATGGCTACACCTTC
TRBJ2-2,TRBV15,TRBD2,.,CATSRDGLAGVLGELFF,TGTGCCACCAGCAGAGATGGACTAGCGGGAGTATTAGGGGAGCTGTTTTTT
TRBJ1-1,TRBV5-5,.,.,CASSFGANTEAFF,TGTGCCAGCAGCTTTGGAGCGAACACTGAAGCTTTCTTT
TRBJ1-5,TRBV7-2,.,once,CASSLGPGGQPQHF,TGTGCCAGCAGCTTAGGCCCGGGTGGGCAGCCCCAGCATTTT
TRBJ2-7,TRBV19,.,.,CASSREGGYEQYF,TGTGCCAGTAGTCGCGAGGGGGGTTACGAGCAGTACTTC
TRBJ1-1,TRBV28,TRBD1,.,CASSLEGQGAYEAFF,TGTGCCAGCAGTTTAGAAGGACAGGGGGCCTATGAAGCTTTCTTT
TRBJ1-5,TRBV19,TRBD1,.,CASGDRSVQPQHF,TGTGCCAGTGGGGACAGGTCGGTGCAGCCCCAGCATTTT
TRBJ2-2,TRBV5-1,.,.,CASSLESHNTGELFF,TGCGCCAGCAGCTTGGAGTCCCACAACACCGGGGAGCTGTTTTTT
TRBJ2-3,TRBV13,.,.,CASSHTDTQYF,TGTGCCAGCAGCCACACAGATACGCAGTATTTT
TRBJ2-7,TRBV6-5,.,.,CASTPGLTGDQYF,TGTGCCAGCACCCCCGGCCTCACGGGGGATCAGTACTTC
TRBJ1-2,TRBV7-9,.,.,CASSVGDNYGYTF,TGTGCCAGCAGCGTGGGTGATAACTATGGCTACACCTTC
TRBJ2-1,TRBV6-5,.,.,CASSYGAMSPYNEQFF,TGTGCCAGCAGTTACGGAGCAATGAGTCCTTACAATGAGCAGTTCTTC
TRBJ2-3,TRBV5-6,TRBD2,.,CASSFIPGGPGDTQYF,TGTGCCAGCAGCTTTATTCCGGGAGGGCCCGGAGATACGCAGTATTTT
TRBJ1-4,TRBV27,.,.,CASSLIAGNEKLFF,TGTGCCAGCAGTTTGATTGCGGGTAATGAAAAACTGTTTTTT
TRBJ2-7,TRBV6-5,.,.,CASSSSGGHRYEQYF,TGTGCCAGCAGTTCCTCCGGGGGGCACCGCTACGAGCAGTACTTC
TRBJ2-3,TRBV7-9,.,.,CASSPDSSTDTQYF,TGTGCCAGCAGCCCGGACAGTAGCACAGATACGCAGTATTTT
TRBJ2-1,TRBV4-1,.,.,CASSLLNRAGSDYNEQFF,TGCGCCAGCAGCCTCTTGAATCGGGCCGGGAGCGATTACAATGAGCAGTTCTTC